Listed here are 31 T cell receptor beta chains from one sample, sequenced in a study of T cells expressing NK-cell markers. With the 5' RACE reads reprocessed, TCRdb shows one record per CDR3 protein and no DNA. The sample table includes about 260,000 distinct CDR3 sequences. Source material: blood T cells: a sorted CD56 or NKG2C T cell subset, CD4+ or CD8+ T cells, or bulk PBMC T cells (not recorded which). These receptor sequences come from a man aged 18 to 29 in good health.

This chain uses TRBV6-1 with TRBJ2-3; TCRdb names TRBD2, which stays unverified in the absence of DNA. CDR1 is MNHNS, CDR2 SASEGT, per germline. The CDR3 sequence is 17 residues long. CDR3 in amino acids: CASRQTSATYGPDTQYF.

J is TRBJ1-1 and V is TRBV20-1; TCRdb picks TRBD1, but there is no DNA to check that call. The CDR3 covers 14 residues. The germline CDR1 and CDR2 sequences are DFQATT and SNEGSKA (reference sequence). The chain's CDR3 is CSARATGGLDEAFF.

The chain joins TRBV7-3 to TRBJ2-1; the D gene TCRdb calls, TRBD1, cannot be checked with no DNA. The length of the CDR3 is 19 residues. In germline, CDR1 is SGHTA, CDR2 FQGTGA. This CDR3 is CASSLKYRGRTSSYNEQFF.

The CDR3 sequence: CSATTLTGYEQYF. The J gene is TRBJ2-7, the V gene TRBV29-1; TCRdb indicates TRBD1, and absent DNA this call remains unverified. Germline V CDR1 and CDR2: SQVTM, ANQGSEA. The CDR3 is made up of 13 amino acids.

This chain connects TRBV11-2 to TRBJ2-5; there is no DNA to check the TCRdb D call of TRBD2. CDR3 size: 15 residues. Germline values: CDR1 SGHAT, CDR2 FQNNGV. CDR3 sequence: CASSFLAGVKETQYF.

The chain has TRBV5-1 and TRBJ1-6. Germline values: CDR1 SGHRS, CDR2 YFSETQ. The CDR3 is 15 amino acids. CDR3 sequence: CASSARQGVNSPLHF.

The V call is TRBV18, the J call TRBJ1-6. The germline V gene encodes CDR1 KGHSH and CDR2 LQKENI. The CDR3 extends over 13 amino acids. The CDR3 protein is CASSRQYNSPLHF.

The chain couples TRBV19 to TRBJ1-5; there is no DNA to check the TCRdb D call of TRBD1. Germline CDR1 and CDR2: LNHDA and SQIVND (reference sequence). The CDR3 runs 17 residues. CDR3: CASSLLSIRGSNQPQHF.

The CDR3 spells CASSSTSFRDTQYF. The chain joins TRBV7-2 to TRBJ2-3; TCRdb outputs TRBD2, but without DNA this stays unchecked. Germline V CDR1 and CDR2: SGHTA, FQGNSA. This CDR3 spans 14 amino acids.

The chain is built from TRBV7-9 and TRBJ2-5; absent DNA, TCRdb's TRBD2 call cannot be checked. The CDR3 length is 15 residues. CDR1 is SEHNR, CDR2 FQNEAQ, per germline (reference sequence). CDR3 loop: CASSLDGSGEKTQYF.

The chain recombines TRBV9 with TRBJ1-5. The CDR3 is made up of 15 amino acids. Germline loops: CDR1 SGDLS, CDR2 YYNGEE. CDR3 sequence: CASSVGDIGNQPQHF.

CDR3 amino acids: CASRDYSNQPQHF. V usage is TRBV19 and J usage is TRBJ1-5. The CDR3 runs 13 residues. CDR1 and CDR2 from the germline V gene are LNHDA and SQIVND (reference sequence).

The chain has TRBV6-6 and TRBJ1-1. The CDR3 covers 11 residues. The germline CDR1 and CDR2 sequences are MNHNY and SVGAGI (reference sequence). The chain's CDR3 is CATQRNTEAFF.

The chain is built from TRBV19 and TRBJ2-1. Germline assignment: CDR1 LNHDA and CDR2 SQIVND (reference sequence). This CDR3 has 16 residues. CDR3 region: CASSIMAGSSYNEQFF.

Here the CDR3 reads CAWTGRQGAAYEQYF. The chain links TRBV30 to TRBJ2-7; absent DNA, TCRdb's TRBD1 call cannot be checked. Looked up from germline, CDR1 is GTSNPN and CDR2 is SVGIG (reference sequence). The CDR3 has 15 amino acids.

V is TRBV20-1 and J is TRBJ2-3; TCRdb proposes TRBD1, but this gene call is untestable without DNA. Germline-derived CDR1 and CDR2 are DFQATT and SNEGSKA (reference sequence). The CDR3 has 14 residues. This CDR3 is CSALGHFRTDTQYF.

The rearrangement joins TRBV6-1 to TRBJ2-4; TCRdb indicates TRBD1, and absent DNA this call remains unverified. The germline gives CDR1 MNHNS, CDR2 SASEGT. This CDR3 region has 17 residues. This chain's CDR3 is CASAGQKGLLAKNIQYF.

The genes are TRBV20-1 and TRBJ1-5. The CDR3 sequence is 14 residues long. Germline loops: CDR1 DFQATT, CDR2 SNEGSKA (reference sequence). CDR3 region: CSARGRGSNQPQHF.

This chain joins TRBV7-7 and TRBJ2-5; as DNA is missing, the TRBD2 call by TCRdb cannot be tested. The CDR3 consists of 15 residues. Germline lookup yields CDR1 SSHAT and CDR2 FNYEAQ (reference sequence). The CDR3 loop is CASSPNPIGSETQYF.

The rearrangement uses TRBV15 and TRBJ2-3. The CDR3 has 16 residues. CDR1 and CDR2 (germline): LNHNV, YYDKDF (reference sequence). CDR3 protein: CATSRESRVGTDTQYF.

This chain connects TRBV6-1 to TRBJ1-2; lacking DNA, the TRBD1 call made by TCRdb goes unchecked. CDR1 and CDR2 (germline): MNHNS, SASEGT. There are 16 residues in the CDR3. The CDR3 loop is CASRRLQGDGSGGYTF.

This chain uses TRBV12-5 with TRBJ1-1; TCRdb selects TRBD1, and the lack of DNA leaves this call unchecked. CDR3 length equals 13 residues. In germline, CDR1 is LGHNT, CDR2 FRNRAP. CDR3 in amino acids: CASGLGDRVEAFF.

The gene calls are TRBV9 and TRBJ2-3; TCRdb outputs TRBD2, but without DNA this stays unchecked. Germline loops: CDR1 SGDLS, CDR2 YYNGEE. The CDR3 has 14 residues. The CDR3 sequence is CASNDLAEADTQYF.

The chain recombines TRBV6-5 with TRBJ1-6. The CDR3 is 15 amino acids. Germline values: CDR1 MNHEY, CDR2 SVGAGI. CDR3: CASSYMAGMNSPLHF.

The V gene is TRBV5-5, the J gene TRBJ2-1; TCRdb lists TRBD2, though no DNA is available to test this call. Germline values: CDR1 SGHKS, CDR2 YYEKEE (reference sequence). CDR3 length: 14 amino acids. The chain's CDR3 is CASSFPPLYNEQFF.

The CDR3: CASSISGVTYEQYF. The chain employs TRBV19 and TRBJ2-7; the TCRdb D gene call, TRBD1, has no DNA to confirm it. CDR3 size: 14 residues. From germline, CDR1 is LNHDA and CDR2 SQIVND (reference sequence).

The chain combines TRBV21-1 with TRBJ2-1; the TRBD1 assignment by TCRdb is unverifiable without DNA. TRBV21-1 is reported as a pseudogene. The CDR3 spans 15 residues. The CDR3 spells CASSNGEGQGYEQFF.

V is TRBV12-3 or TRBV12-4 and J is TRBJ1-1. This CDR3 spans 14 amino acids. The CDR3 spells CASSLVRGNTEAFF.

The rearrangement joins TRBV20-1 to TRBJ1-5. The germline gives CDR1 DFQATT, CDR2 SNEGSKA (reference sequence). The CDR3 is 13 amino acids. CDR3 amino acids: CSARVTAGQPQHF.

This chain joins TRBV30 and TRBJ2-1; TCRdb indicates TRBD2, and absent DNA this call remains unverified. Germline V gene data show CDR1 as GTSNPN and CDR2 as SVGIG (reference sequence). The CDR3 covers 14 residues. CDR3 region: CAWSGLAVNNEQFF.

The chain combines TRBV5-5 with TRBJ2-1; the TRBD1 assignment by TCRdb is unverifiable without DNA. This CDR3 contains 13 residues. Germline assignment: CDR1 SGHKS and CDR2 YYEKEE (reference sequence). This CDR3 is CASSTRVVNEQFF. Combining the CDR3 with reference TRBV5-5 and TRBJ2-1 gives the whole variable domain DAGVTQSPTHLIKTRGQQVTLRCSPISGHKSVSWYQQVLGQGPQFIFQYYEKEERGRGNFPDRFSARQFPNYSSELNVNALLLGDSALYLCASSTRVVNEQFFGPGTRLTVL.